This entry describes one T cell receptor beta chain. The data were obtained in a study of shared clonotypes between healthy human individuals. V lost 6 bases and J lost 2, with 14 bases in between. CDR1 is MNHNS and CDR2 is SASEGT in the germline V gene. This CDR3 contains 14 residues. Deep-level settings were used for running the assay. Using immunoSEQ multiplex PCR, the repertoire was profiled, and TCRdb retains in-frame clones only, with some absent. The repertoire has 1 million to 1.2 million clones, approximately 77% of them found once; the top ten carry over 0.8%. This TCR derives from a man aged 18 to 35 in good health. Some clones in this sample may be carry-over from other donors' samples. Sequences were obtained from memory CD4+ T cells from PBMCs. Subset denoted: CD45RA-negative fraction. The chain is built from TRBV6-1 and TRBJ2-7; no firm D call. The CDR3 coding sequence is TGTGCCAGCAGATTCATTGTGTCTCCCTACGAGCAGTACTTC. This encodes CASRFIVSPYEQYF.